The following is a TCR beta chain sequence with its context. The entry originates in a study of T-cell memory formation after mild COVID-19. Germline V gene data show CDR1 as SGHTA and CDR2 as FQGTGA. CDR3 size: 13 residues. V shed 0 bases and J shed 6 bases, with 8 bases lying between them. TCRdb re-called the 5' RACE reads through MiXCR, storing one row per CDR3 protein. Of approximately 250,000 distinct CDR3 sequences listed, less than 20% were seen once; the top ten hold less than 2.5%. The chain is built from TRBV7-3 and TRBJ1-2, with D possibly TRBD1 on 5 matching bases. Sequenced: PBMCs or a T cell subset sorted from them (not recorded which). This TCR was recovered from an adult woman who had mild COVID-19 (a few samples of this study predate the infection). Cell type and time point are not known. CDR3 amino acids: CASSLTSGNGYTF. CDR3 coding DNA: TGTGCCAGCAGCTTAACTTCAGGGAATGGCTACACCTTC.